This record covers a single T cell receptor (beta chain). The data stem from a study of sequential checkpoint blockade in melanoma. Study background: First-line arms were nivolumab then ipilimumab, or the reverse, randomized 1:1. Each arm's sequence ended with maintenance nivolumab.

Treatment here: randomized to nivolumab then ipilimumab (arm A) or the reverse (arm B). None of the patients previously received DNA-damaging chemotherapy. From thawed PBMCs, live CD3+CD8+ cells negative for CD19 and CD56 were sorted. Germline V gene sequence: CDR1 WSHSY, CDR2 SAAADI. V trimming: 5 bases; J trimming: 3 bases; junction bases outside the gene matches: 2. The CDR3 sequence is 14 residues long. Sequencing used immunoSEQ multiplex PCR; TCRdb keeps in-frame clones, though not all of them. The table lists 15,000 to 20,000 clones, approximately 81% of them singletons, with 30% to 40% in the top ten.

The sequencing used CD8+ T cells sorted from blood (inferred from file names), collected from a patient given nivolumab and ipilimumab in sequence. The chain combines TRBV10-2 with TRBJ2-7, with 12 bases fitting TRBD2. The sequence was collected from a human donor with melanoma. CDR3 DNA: TGCGCCAGCAGTCCTAGCGGGGGGGACTACGAGCAGTACTTC. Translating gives CASSPSGGDYEQYF.